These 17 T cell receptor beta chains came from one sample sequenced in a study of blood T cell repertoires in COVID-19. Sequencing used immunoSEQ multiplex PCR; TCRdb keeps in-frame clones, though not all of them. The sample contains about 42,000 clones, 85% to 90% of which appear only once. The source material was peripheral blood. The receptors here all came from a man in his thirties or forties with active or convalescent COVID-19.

The CDR3 loop reads CASSLWAQETQYF. The CDR3 DNA sequence: TGTGCCAGCAGCTTGTGGGCTCAAGAGACCCAGTACTTC. The rearrangement uses TRBV7-8 and TRBJ2-5; D gene unclear. Germline CDR1 reads SGHVS; CDR2 reads FQNEAQ. The ends were cut back, 3 bases at V and 2 bases at J, with 7 bases in the middle. The CDR3 covers 13 residues.

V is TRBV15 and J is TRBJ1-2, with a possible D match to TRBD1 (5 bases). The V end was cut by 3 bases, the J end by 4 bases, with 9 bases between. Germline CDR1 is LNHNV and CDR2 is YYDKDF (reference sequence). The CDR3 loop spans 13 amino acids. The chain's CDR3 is CATSRDNLYGYTF. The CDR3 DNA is TGTGCCACCAGCAGGGACAACCTCTATGGCTACACCTTC.

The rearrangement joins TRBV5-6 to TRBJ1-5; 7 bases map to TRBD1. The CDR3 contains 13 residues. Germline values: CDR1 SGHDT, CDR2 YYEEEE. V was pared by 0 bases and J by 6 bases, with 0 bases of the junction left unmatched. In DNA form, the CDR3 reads TGTGCCAGCAGCTTGGCAGGGGGTCAGCCCCAGCATTTT. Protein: CASSLAGGQPQHF.

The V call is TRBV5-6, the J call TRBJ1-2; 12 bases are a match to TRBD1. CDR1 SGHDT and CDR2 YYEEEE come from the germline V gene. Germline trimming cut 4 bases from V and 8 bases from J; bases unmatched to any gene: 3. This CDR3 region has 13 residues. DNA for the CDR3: TGTGCCAGCAGCCTCGGGACAGGGGGCGGCTACACCTTC. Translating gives CASSLGTGGGYTF.

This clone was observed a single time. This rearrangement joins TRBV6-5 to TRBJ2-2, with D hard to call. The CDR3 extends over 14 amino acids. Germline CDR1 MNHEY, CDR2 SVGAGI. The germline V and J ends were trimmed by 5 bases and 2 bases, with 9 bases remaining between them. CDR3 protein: CASSMSRNTGELFF. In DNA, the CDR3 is TGTGCCAGCAGTATGTCGCGCAACACCGGGGAGCTGTTTTTT.

The CDR3 reads CARSLRREMSYEQYV. The CDR3 DNA is TGTGCCAGAAGCTTACGGCGGGAGATGTCCTACGAGCAGTACGTC. The chain links TRBV7-5 to TRBJ2-7; the table's D gene call, TRBD2, was not cross checked with the DNA. TRBV7-5 is noted as a pseudogene. CDR3 length: 15 residues.

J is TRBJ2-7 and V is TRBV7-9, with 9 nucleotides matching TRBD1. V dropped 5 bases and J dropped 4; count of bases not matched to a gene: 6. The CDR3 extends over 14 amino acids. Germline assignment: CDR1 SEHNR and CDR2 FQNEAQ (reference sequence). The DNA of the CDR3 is TGTGCCAGCAGCACCACAGGGGGCAGGTACGAGCAGTACGTC. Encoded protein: CASSTTGGRYEQYV.

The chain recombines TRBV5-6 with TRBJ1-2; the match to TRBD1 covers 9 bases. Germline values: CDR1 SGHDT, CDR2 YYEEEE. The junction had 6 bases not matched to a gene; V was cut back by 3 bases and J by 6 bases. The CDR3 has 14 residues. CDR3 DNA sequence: TGTGCCAGCAGCTGGCAACAGGGGGCGGATGGCTACACCTTC. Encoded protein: CASSWQQGADGYTF.

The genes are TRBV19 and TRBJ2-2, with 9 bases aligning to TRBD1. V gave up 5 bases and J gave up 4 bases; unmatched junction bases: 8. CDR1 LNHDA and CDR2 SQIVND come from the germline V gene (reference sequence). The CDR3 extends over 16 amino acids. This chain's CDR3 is CASSLTRTGATGELFF. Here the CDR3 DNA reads TGTGCCAGTAGTCTAACTAGGACAGGGGCCACCGGGGAGCTGTTTTTT.

CDR3 coding DNA: TGTGCCAGCAGCTTAATAACAGGGCCTAGCAATCAGCCCCAGCATTTT. This gives the protein CASSLITGPSNQPQHF. The J gene is TRBJ1-5, the V gene TRBV7-8; perhaps TRBD1 as D (6 bases). This CDR3 is 16 amino acids long. V was cut by 2 bases and J by 0 bases, with 11 bases left in between. The V gene's germline CDR1 is SGHVS and CDR2 FQNEAQ.

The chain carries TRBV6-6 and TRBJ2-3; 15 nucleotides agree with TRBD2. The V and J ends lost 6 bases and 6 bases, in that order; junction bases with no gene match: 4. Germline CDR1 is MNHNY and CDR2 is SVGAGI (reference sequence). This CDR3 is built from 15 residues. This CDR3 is CASRGTSGRSDTQYF. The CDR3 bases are TGTGCCAGCAGGGGGACTAGCGGGAGGTCCGATACGCAGTATTTT.

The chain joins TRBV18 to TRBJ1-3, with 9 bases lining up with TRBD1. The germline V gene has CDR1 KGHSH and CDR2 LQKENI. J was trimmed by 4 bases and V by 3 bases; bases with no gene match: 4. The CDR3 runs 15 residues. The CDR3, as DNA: TGTGCCAGCTCACCTGGGACAGGGCCAGGAAACACCATATATTTT. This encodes CASSPGTGPGNTIYF.

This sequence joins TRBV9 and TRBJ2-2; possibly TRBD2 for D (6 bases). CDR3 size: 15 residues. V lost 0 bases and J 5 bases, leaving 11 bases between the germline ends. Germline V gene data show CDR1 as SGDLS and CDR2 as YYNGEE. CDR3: CASSVGPSATGELFF. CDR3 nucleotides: TGTGCCAGCAGCGTAGGTCCTAGCGCGACCGGGGAGCTGTTTTTT.

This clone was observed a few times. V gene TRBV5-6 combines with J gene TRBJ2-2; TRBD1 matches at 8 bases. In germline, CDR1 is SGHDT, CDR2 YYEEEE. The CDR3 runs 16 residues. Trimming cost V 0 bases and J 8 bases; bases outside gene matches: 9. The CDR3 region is CASSLGQGAPRGELFF. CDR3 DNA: TGTGCCAGCAGCTTGGGGCAGGGGGCTCCCCGGGGGGAGCTGTTTTTT. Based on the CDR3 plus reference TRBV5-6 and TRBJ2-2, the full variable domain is DAGVTQSPTHLIKTRGQQVTLRCSPKSGHDTVSWYQQALGQGPQFIFQYYEEEERQRGNFPDRFSGHQFPNYSSELNVNALLLGDSALYLCASSLGQGAPRGELFFGEGSRLTVL.

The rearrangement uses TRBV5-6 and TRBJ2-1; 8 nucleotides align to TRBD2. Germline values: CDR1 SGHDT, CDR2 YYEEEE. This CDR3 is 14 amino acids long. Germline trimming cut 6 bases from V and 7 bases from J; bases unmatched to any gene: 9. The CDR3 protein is CASTRAGVSNEQFF. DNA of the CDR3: TGTGCCAGCACCCGAGCGGGAGTCTCAAATGAGCAGTTCTTC. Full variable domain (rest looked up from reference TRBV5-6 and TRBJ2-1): DAGVTQSPTHLIKTRGQQVTLRCSPKSGHDTVSWYQQALGQGPQFIFQYYEEEERQRGNFPDRFSGHQFPNYSSELNVNALLLGDSALYLCASTRAGVSNEQFFGPGTRLTVL.

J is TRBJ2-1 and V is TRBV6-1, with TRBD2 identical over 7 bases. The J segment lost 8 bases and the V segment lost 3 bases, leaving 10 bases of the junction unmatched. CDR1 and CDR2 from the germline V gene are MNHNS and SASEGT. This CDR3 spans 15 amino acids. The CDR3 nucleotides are TGTGCCAGCAGTGATTGGAGGGAGGGCAAGTATGAGCAGTTCTTC. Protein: CASSDWREGKYEQFF.

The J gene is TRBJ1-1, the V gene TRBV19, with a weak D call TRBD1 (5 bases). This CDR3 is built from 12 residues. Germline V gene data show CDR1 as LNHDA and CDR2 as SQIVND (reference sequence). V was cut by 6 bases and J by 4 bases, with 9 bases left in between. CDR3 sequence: CASRGVPTEAFF. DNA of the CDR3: TGTGCCAGTAGAGGGGTACCCACTGAAGCTTTCTTT.